This T cell receptor beta chain was identified in a study of PD-1 blockade in classical Hodgkin lymphoma. General study results and limits: Reports indicated that newly diagnosed patients had lower baseline TCR diversity than healthy donors did.

All patients relapsed after autologous stem cell transplantation, and brentuximab vedotin exposure varied. Purification of CD4+ T cells from thawed PBMCs was performed via magnetic negative selection. On this clone: What it recognizes is unknown.

The assay was immunoSEQ multiplex PCR, and TCRdb's table has in-frame clones only and misses some. The sample carries approximately 9,500 clones, 74% recorded once. The sample in question was CD4+ T cells from blood, obtained at baseline. The origin of this receptor is a human donor with classical Hodgkin lymphoma.

The CDR3 is CASSFLGGMDEQYF. The CDR3 coding sequence is TGCGCCAGCAGCTTTCTAGGGGGCATGGACGAGCAGTACTTC. This rearrangement joins TRBV5-1 to TRBJ2-7; 7 positions agree with TRBD1. CDR3 length equals 14 residues. Losses at the gene ends were 2 bases for V and 5 bases for J; bases not matched to a gene: 7. Germline CDR1 SGHRS, CDR2 YFSETQ.